This T cell receptor beta chain stems from a study of blood T cells in healthy people across ages. General study results and limits: Naive CD4+ cells and diversity were both higher in long-lived donors than in aged donors. PBMCs left unsorted prevented a conclusive naive versus antigen-experienced comparison. Shifts in expanded clonotypes may have been confounded by donor CMV status, which was unknown.

Remarks on this clonotype: Its antigen is not identified.

Extraction of total RNA produced a minimum of 5.5 micrograms from each sample. V lost 2 bases to trimming and J lost 9 bases, with 5 bases between them. The CDR3 spans 11 residues. Germline CDR1 is SNHLY and CDR2 is FYNNEI. For the second PCR, which ran for roughly 7 to 11 cycles, a sample-barcoded 5' primer and a J-beta primer mix were used. From the 5' RACE reads, TCRdb called clonotypes with MiXCR, one entry per CDR3 protein. The repertoire has 720,000 or so distinct CDR3 sequences, approximately 40% of them found once; the top ten carry 25% to 35%. Sequences were obtained from blood. The rearrangement uses TRBV2 and TRBJ2-1; D gene ambiguous. This receptor was taken from a man aged 80 or over in good health. In DNA, the CDR3 is TGTGCCAGCAGTGAATGGGGTGAGCAGTTCTTC. Translated, it gives CASSEWGEQFF.